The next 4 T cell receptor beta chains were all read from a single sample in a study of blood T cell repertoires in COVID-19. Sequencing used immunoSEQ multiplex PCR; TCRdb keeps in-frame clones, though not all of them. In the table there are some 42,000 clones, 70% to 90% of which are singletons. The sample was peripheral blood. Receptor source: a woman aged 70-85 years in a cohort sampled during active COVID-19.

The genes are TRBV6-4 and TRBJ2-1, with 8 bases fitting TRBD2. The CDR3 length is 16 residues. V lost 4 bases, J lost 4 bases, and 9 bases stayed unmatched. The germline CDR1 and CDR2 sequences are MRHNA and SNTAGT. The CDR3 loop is CASSASGSPGYNEQFF. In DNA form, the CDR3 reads TGTGCCAGCAGTGCGAGCGGGAGCCCAGGATACAATGAGCAGTTCTTC.

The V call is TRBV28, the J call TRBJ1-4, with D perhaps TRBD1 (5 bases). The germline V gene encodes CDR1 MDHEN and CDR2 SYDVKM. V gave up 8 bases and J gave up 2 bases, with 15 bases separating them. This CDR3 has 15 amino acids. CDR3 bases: TGTGCCAGCGGCATCGCGACAGATACTAATGAAAAACTGTTTTTT. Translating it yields CASGIATDTNEKLFF.

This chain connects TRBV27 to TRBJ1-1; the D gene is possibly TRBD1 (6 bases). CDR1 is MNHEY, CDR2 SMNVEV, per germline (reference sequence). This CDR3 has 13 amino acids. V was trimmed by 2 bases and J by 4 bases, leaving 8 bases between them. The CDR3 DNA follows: TGTGCCAGCAGTTTAAAAGGGGGCACTGAAGCTTTCTTT. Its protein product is CASSLKGGTEAFF.

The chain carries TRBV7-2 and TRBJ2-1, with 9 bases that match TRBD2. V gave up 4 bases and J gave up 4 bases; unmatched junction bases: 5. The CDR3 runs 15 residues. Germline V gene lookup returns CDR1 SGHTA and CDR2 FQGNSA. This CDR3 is CASSSASGVYNEQFF. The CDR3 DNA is TGTGCCAGCAGCTCCGCTAGCGGGGTTTACAATGAGCAGTTCTTC.